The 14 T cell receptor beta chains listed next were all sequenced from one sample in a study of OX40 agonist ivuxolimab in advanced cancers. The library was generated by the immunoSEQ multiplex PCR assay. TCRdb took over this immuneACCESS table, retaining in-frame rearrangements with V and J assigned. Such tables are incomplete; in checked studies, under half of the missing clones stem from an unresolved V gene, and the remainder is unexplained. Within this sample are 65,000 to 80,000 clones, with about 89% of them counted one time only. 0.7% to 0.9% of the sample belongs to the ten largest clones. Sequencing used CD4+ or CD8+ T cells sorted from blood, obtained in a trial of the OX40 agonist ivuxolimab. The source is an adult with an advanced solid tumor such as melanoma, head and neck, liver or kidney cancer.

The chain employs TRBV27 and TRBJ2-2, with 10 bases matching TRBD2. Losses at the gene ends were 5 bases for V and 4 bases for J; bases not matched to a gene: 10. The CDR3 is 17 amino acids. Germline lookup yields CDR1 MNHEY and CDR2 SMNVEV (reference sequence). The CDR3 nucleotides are TGTGCCAGCAGTACCAACCTAGCGGGAGTGGTCACCGGGGAGCTGTTTTTT. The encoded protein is CASSTNLAGVVTGELFF.

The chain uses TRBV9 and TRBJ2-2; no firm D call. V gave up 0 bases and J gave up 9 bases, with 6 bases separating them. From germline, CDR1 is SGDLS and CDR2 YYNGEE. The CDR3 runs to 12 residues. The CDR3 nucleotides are TGTGCCAGCAGCGTAGTGAATAGGGAGCTGTTTTTT. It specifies CASSVVNRELFF.

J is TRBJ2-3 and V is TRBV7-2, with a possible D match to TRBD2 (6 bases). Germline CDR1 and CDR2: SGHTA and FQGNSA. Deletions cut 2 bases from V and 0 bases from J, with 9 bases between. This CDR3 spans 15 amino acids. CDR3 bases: TGTGCCAGCAGCTTATGGCTAGCGAGCACAGATACGCAGTATTTT. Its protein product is CASSLWLASTDTQYF.

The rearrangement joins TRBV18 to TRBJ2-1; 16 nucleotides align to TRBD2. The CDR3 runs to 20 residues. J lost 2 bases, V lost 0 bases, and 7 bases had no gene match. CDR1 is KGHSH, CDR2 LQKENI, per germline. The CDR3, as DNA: TGTGCCAGCTCACCACCGACCGGGACTAGCGGGGGGGCGGCCTACAATGAGCAGTTCTTC. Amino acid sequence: CASSPPTGTSGGAAYNEQFF.

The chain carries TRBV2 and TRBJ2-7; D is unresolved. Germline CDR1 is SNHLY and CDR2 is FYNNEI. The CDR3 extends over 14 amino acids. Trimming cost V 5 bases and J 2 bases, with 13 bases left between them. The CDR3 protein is CASSIARPPYEQYF. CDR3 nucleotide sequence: TGTGCCAGCAGTATAGCTAGACCTCCCTACGAGCAGTACTTC.

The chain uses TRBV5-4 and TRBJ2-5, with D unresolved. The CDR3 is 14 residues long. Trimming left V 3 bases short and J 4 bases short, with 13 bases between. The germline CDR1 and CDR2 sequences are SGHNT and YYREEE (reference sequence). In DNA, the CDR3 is TGTGCCAGCAGCTCAGGACCTATCGTAGAGACCCAGTACTTC. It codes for CASSSGPIVETQYF.

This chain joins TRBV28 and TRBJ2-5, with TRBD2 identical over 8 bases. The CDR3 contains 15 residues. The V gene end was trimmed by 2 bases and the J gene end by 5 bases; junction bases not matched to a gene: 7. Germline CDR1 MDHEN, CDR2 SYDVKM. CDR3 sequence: CASSLDIASGETQYF. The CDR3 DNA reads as TGTGCCAGCAGTTTAGATATCGCTAGCGGGGAGACCCAGTACTTC.

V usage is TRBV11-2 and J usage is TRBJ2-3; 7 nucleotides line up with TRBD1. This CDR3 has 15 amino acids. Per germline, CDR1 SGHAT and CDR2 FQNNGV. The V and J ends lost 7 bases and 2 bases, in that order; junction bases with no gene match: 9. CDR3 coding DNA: TGTGCCAGCACCTCCGTAGGGGGCCACACAGATACGCAGTATTTT. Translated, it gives CASTSVGGHTDTQYF.

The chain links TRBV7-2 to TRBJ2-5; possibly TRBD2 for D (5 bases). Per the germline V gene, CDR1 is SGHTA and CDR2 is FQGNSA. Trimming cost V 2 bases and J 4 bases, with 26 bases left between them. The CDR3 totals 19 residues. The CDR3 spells CASSLRFAASDRGRETQYF. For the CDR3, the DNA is TGTGCCAGCAGCTTACGGTTCGCAGCCTCGGACCGGGGTCGAGAGACCCAGTACTTC. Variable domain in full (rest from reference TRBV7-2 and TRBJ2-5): GAGVSQSPSNKVTEKGKDVELRCDPISGHTALYWYRQSLGQGLEFLIYFQGNSAPDKSGLPSDRFSAERTGGSVSTLTIQRTQQEDSAVYLCASSLRFAASDRGRETQYFGPGTRLLVL.

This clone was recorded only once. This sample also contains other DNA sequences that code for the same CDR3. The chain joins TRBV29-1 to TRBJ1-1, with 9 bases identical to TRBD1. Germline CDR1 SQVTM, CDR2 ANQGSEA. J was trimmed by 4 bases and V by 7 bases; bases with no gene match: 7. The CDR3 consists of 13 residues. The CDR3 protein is CSGHRGRGTEAFF. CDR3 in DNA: TGCAGCGGCCACAGGGGGCGAGGCACTGAAGCTTTCTTT.

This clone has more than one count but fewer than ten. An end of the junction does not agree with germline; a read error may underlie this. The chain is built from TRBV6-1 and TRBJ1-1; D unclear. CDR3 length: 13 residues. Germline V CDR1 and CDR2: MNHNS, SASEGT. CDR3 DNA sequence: TGTGCCAGCAGTGATGGAACGAACAGTGAAGCTTTCTTT. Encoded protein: CASSDGTNSEAFF.

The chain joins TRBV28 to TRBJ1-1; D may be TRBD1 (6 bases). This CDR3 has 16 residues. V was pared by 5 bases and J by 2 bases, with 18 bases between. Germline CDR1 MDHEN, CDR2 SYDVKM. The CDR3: CASSLHYRDPNTEAFF. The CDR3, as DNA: TGTGCCAGCAGTCTACATTACAGGGACCCAAACACTGAAGCTTTCTTT.

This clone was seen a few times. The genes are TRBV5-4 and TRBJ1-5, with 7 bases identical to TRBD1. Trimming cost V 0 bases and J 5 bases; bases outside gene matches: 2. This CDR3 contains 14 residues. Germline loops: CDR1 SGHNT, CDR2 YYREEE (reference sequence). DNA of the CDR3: TGTGCCAGCAGCTTGGACAGGGGAGATCAGCCCCAGCATTTT. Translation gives CASSLDRGDQPQHF.

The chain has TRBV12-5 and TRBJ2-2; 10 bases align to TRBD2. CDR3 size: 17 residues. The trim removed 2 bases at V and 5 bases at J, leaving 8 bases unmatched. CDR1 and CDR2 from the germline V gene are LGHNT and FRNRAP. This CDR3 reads CASGLTSSGGGTGELFF. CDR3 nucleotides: TGTGCTAGTGGTTTGACCTCTAGCGGGGGAGGGACCGGGGAGCTGTTTTTT.